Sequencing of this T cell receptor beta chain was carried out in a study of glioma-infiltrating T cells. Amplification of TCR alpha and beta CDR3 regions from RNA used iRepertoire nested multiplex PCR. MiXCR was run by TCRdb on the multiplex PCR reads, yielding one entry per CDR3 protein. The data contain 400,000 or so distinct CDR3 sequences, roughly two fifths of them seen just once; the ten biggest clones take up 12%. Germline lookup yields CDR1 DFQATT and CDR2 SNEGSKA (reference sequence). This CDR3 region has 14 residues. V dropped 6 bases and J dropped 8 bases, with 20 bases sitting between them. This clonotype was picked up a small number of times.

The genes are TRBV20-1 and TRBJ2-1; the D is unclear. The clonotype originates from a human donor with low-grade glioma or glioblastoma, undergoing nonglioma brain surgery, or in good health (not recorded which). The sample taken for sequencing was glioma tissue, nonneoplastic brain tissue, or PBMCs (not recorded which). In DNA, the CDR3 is TGCAGTGCAACTACCATGGATGGGCAGGATGAGCAGTTCTTC. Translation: CSATTMDGQDEQFF.